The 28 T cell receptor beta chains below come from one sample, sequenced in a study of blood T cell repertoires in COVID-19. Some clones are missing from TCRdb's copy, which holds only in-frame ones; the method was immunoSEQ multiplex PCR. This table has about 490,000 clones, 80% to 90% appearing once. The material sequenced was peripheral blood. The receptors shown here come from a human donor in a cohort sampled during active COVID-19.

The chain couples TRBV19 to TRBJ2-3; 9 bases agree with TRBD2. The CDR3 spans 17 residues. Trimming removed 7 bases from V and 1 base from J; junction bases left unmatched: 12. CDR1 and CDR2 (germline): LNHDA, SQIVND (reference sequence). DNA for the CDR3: TGTGCCAGTAACGCCGACAGGGCGGGAGGGGGCACAGATACGCAGTATTTT. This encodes CASNADRAGGGTDTQYF.

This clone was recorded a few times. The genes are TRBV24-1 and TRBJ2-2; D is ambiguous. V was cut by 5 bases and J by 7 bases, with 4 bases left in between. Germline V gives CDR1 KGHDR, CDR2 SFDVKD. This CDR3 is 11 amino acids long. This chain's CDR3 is CATSAGGELFF. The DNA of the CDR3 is TGTGCCACCAGTGCAGGCGGGGAGCTGTTTTTT.

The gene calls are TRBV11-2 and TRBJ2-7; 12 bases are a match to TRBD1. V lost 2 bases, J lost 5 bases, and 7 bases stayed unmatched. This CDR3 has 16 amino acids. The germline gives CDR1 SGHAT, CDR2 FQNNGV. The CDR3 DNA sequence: TGTGCCAGCAGCTTAACCTTGGGACAGGGGGCCCACGAGCAGTACTTC. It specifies CASSLTLGQGAHEQYF.

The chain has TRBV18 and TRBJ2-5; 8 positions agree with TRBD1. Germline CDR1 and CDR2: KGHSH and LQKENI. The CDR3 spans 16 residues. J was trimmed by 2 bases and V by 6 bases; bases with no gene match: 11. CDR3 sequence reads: CASSPNRGYQQETQYF. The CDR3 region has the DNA TGTGCCAGCTCTCCAAACAGGGGGTACCAGCAAGAGACCCAGTACTTC.

The CDR3 DNA reads TGTGCCAGCGGAGGGGCGAAATACAATGAGCAGTTCTTC. Its protein product is CASGGAKYNEQFF. This chain joins TRBV7-2 and TRBJ2-1; the D gene is possibly TRBD2 (6 bases). CDR1 is SGHTA and CDR2 is FQGNSA in the germline V gene. The CDR3 is 13 residues long. Trimming stripped 8 bases from V and 4 bases from J, with 12 bases between.

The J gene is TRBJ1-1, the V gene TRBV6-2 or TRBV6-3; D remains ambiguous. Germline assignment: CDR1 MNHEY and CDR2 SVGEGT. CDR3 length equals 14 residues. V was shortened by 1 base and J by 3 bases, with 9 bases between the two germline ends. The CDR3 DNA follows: TGTGCCAGCAGTTACTTCAACAGCTACACTGAAGCTTTCTTT. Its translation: CASSYFNSYTEAFF.

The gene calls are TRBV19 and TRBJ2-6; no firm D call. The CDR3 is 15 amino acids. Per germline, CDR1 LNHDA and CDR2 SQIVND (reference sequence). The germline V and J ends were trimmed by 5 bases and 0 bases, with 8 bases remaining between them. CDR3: CASSAVRSGANVLTF. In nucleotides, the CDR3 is TGTGCCAGTAGTGCGGTGCGCTCTGGGGCCAACGTCCTGACTTTC. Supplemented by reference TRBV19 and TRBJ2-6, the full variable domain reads DGGITQSPKYLFRKEGQNVTLSCEQNLNHDAMYWYRQDPGQGLRLIYYSQIVNDFQKGDIAEGYSVSREKKESFPLTVTSAQKNPTAFYLCASSAVRSGANVLTFGAGSRLTVL.

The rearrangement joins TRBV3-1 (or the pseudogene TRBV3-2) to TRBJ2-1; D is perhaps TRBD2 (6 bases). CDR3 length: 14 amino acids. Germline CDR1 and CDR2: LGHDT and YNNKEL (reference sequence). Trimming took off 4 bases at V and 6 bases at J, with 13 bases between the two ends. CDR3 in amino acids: CASSPGLNSNEQFF. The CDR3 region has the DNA TGTGCCAGCAGCCCGGGACTTAATTCCAATGAGCAGTTCTTC.

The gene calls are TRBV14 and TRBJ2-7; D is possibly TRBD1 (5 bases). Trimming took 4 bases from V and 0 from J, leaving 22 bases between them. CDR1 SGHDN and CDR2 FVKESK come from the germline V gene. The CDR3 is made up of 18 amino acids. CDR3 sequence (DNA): TGTGCCAGCAGCCCCGGCGATCGATGGGGCCCAAGCTCCTACGAGCAGTACTTC. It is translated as CASSPGDRWGPSSYEQYF.

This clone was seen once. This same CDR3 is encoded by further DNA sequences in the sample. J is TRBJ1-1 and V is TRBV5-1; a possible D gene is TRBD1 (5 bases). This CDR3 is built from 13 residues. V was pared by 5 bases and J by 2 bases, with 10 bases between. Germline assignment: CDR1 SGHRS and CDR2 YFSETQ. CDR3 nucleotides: TGCGCCAGCAGACGCGACAGCAACACTGAAGCTTTCTTT. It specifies CASRRDSNTEAFF.

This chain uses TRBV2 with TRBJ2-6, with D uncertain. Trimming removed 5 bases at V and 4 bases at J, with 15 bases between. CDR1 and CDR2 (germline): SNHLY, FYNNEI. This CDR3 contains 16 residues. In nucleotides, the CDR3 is TGTGCCAGCAGTTTTTGGCAGGTGGTAGGGGCCAACGTCCTGACTTTC. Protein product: CASSFWQVVGANVLTF.

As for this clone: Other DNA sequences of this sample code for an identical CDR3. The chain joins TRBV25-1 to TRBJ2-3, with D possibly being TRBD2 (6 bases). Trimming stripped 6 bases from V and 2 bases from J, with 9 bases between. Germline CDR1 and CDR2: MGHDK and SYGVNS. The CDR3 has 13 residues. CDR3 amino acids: CASRWGDTDTQYF. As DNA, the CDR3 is TGTGCCAGCAGATGGGGGGACACAGATACGCAGTATTTT.

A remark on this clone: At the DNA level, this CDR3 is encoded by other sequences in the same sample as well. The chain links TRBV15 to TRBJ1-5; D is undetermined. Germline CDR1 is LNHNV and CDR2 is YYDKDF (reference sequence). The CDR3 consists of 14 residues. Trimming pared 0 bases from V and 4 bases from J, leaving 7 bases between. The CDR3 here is CATSRDRGNQPQHF. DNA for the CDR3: TGTGCCACCAGCAGAGATCGCGGGAATCAGCCCCAGCATTTT.

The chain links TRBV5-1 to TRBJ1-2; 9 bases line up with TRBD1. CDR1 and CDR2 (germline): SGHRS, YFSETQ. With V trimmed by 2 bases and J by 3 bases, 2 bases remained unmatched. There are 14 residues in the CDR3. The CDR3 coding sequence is TGCGCCAGCAGCTTCGGGACAGGGTACTATGGCTACACCTTC. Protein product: CASSFGTGYYGYTF.

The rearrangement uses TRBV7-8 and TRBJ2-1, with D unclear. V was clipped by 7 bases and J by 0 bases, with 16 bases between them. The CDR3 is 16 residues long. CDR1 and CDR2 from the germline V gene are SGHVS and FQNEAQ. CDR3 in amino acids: CASTIARVFSYNEQFF. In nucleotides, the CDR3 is TGTGCCAGCACCATAGCTCGGGTCTTCTCCTACAATGAGCAGTTCTTC.

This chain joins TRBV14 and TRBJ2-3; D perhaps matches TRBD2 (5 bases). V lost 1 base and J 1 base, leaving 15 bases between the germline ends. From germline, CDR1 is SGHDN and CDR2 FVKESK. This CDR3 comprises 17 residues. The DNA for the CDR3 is TGTGCCAGCAGCCAAGTCATCCAATCGCGGGGCACAGATACGCAGTATTTT. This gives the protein CASSQVIQSRGTDTQYF.

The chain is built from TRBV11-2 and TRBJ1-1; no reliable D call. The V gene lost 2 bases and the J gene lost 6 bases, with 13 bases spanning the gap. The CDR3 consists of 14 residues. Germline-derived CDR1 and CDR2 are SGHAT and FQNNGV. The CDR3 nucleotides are TGTGCCAGCAGCTTACTGGGAAGCGGGGCTGAAGCTTTCTTT. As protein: CASSLLGSGAEAFF.

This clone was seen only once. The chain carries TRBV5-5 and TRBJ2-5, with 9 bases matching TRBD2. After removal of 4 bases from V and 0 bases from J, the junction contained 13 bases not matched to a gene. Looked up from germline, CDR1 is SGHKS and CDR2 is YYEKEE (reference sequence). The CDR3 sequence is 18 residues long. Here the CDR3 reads CASSQPGTGTSYQETQYF. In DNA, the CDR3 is TGTGCCAGCAGCCAACCCGGTACCGGGACTAGCTACCAAGAGACCCAGTACTTC.

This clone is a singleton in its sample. The CDR3 DNA sequence: TGTGCCAGTAGTGCCCGGGCTAGCGGCCCTGGGGAGACCCAGTACTTC. This encodes CASSARASGPGETQYF. V and J are TRBV19 and TRBJ2-5; 7 positions agree with TRBD2. The length of the CDR3 is 16 residues. The V segment lost 5 bases and the J segment 5 bases; nucleotides outside the gene matches: 14. The V gene's germline CDR1 is LNHDA and CDR2 SQIVND (reference sequence). The complete variable domain, with remaining parts taken from reference TRBV19 and TRBJ2-5, reads DGGITQSPKYLFRKEGQNVTLSCEQNLNHDAMYWYRQDPGQGLRLIYYSQIVNDFQKGDIAEGYSVSREKKESFPLTVTSAQKNPTAFYLCASSARASGPGETQYFGPGTRLLVL.

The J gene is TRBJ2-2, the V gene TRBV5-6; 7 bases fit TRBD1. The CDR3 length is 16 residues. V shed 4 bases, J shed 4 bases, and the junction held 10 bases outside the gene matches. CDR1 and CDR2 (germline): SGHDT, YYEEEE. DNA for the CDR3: TGTGCCAGCAGCCCGCCATGGACAGGTGGCACCGGGGAGCTGTTTTTT. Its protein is CASSPPWTGGTGELFF.

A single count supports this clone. DNA for the CDR3: TGTGCCAGCAGTATTACAGGAAACAATCAGCCCCAGCATTTT. Its protein is CASSITGNNQPQHF. This chain connects TRBV2 to TRBJ1-5; D might be TRBD1 (5 bases). V lost 5 bases and J 3 bases, leaving 11 bases between the germline ends. This CDR3 is built from 14 residues. Germline V gene sequence: CDR1 SNHLY, CDR2 FYNNEI.

CDR3 loop: CASSQQDRVETAFF. The CDR3 coding sequence is TGTGCCAGCAGCCAACAGGACAGGGTTGAGACCGCTTTCTTT. The chain joins TRBV3-1 (or the pseudogene TRBV3-2) to TRBJ1-1, with 8 bases aligning to TRBD1. Trimming took 2 bases from V and 11 from J; bases not matched to a gene: 10. The germline V gene has CDR1 LGHDT and CDR2 YNNKEL (reference sequence). The CDR3 length is 14 residues.

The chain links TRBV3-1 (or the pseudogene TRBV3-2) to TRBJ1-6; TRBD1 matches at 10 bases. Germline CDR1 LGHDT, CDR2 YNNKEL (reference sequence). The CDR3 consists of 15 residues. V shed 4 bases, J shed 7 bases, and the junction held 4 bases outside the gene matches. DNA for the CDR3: TGTGCCAGCAGCCCCAGGACAGGGGGGAATTCACCCCTCCACTTT. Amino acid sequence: CASSPRTGGNSPLHF.

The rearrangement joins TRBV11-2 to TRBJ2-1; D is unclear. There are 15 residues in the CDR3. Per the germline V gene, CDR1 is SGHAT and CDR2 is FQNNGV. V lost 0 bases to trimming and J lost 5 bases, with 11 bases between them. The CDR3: CASSLDLKQNNEQFF. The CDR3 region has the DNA TGTGCCAGCAGCTTAGATCTTAAGCAAAACAATGAGCAGTTCTTC.

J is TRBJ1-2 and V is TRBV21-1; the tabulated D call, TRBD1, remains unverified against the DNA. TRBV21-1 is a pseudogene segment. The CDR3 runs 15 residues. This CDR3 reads CASSKPPRTRYGYTF. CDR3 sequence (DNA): TGTGCCAGCAGCAAACCTCCAAGGACACGCTACGGGTACACCTTC.

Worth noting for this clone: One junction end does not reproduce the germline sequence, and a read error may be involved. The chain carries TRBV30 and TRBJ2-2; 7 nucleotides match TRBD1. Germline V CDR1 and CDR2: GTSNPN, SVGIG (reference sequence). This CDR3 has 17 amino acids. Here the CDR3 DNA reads TGCGCCGCCCGCAACCGGGACAGCCGATCGAACACCGGGGAGCTGTTTTTT. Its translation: CAARNRDSRSNTGELFF. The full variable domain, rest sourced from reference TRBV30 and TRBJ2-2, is SQTIHQWPATLVQPVGSPLSLECTVEGTSNPNLYWYRQAAGRGLQLLFYSVGIGQISSEVPQNLSASRPQDRQFILSSKKLLLSDSGFYLCAARNRDSRSNTGELFFGEGSRLTVL.

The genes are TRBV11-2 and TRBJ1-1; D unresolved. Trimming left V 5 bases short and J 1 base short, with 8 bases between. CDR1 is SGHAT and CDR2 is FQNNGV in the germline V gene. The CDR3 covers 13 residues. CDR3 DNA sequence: TGTGCCAGCAGCCCCGGGTCGAACACTGAAGCTTTCTTT. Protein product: CASSPGSNTEAFF.

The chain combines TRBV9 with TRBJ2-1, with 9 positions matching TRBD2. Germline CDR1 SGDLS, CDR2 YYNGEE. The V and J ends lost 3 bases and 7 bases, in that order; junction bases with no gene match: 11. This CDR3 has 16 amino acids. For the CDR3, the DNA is TGTGCCAGCAGCGCAAAAGGGACTAGCTTGCGGAATGAGCAGTTCTTC. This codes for CASSAKGTSLRNEQFF.